The 27 T cell receptor beta chains presented below share a single source sample, sequenced in a study of stem cell transplantation in POMP-related autoinflammatory disease. The repertoire was sequenced with immunoSEQ multiplex PCR; TCRdb's copy has only in-frame clones and lacks some. The repertoire holds some 70,000 clones, with roughly 91% as singletons. The specimen comprised CD4+ T cells from PBMCs, sampled after stem cell transplantation. Receptors were obtained from a human patient with POMP-related autoinflammation and immune dysregulation (PRAID). Some of these T cells may belong to the graft donor.

The chain couples TRBV7-2 to TRBJ2-7; D is undetermined. V was cut by 7 bases and J by 6 bases, with 16 bases left in between. Germline lookup yields CDR1 SGHTA and CDR2 FQGNSA. The CDR3 contains 13 residues. The CDR3 coding sequence is TGTGCCAGCACCCGCCCTCCTATGGGCGAGCAGTACTTC. Amino acids: CASTRPPMGEQYF.

The chain employs TRBV5-1 and TRBJ1-2; the match to TRBD1 covers 7 bases. V shed 4 bases, J shed 3 bases, and the junction held 3 bases outside the gene matches. This CDR3 has 13 amino acids. The germline V gene has CDR1 SGHRS and CDR2 YFSETQ. The DNA of the CDR3 is TGCGCCAGCAGCCGGGACAGCCACTATGGCTACACCTTC. Amino acid sequence: CASSRDSHYGYTF. Supplemented by reference TRBV5-1 and TRBJ1-2, the full variable domain reads KAGVTQTPRYLIKTRGQQVTLSCSPISGHRSVSWYQQTPGQGLQFLFEYFSETQRNKGNFPGRFSGRQFSNSRSEMNVSTLELGDSALYLCASSRDSHYGYTFGSGTRLTVV.

The genes are TRBV5-6 and TRBJ2-1; D is undetermined. The CDR3 has 15 amino acids. Germline values: CDR1 SGHDT, CDR2 YYEEEE. The V end was cut by 1 base, the J end by 9 bases, with 17 bases between. CDR3 in amino acids: CASSLLGIVLGEQFF. CDR3 coding DNA: TGTGCCAGCAGCTTGTTAGGGATTGTATTGGGTGAGCAGTTCTTC. The variable domain in full, completed from reference TRBV5-6 and TRBJ2-1, reads DAGVTQSPTHLIKTRGQQVTLRCSPKSGHDTVSWYQQALGQGPQFIFQYYEEEERQRGNFPDRFSGHQFPNYSSELNVNALLLGDSALYLCASSLLGIVLGEQFFGPGTRLTVL.

J is TRBJ2-7 and V is TRBV21-1; TRBD1 is the table's D call, not checked against the DNA. TRBV21-1 is a pseudogene segment. The CDR3 totals 19 residues. Here the CDR3 reads CASSKIPEVGGIPTYEQYF. The CDR3, as DNA: TGTGCCAGCAGCAAAATCCCGGAGGTAGGGGGCATCCCTACCTACGAGCAGTACTTC.

The chain joins TRBV2 to TRBJ2-1, with TRBD2 matching over 8 bases. Losses at the gene ends were 7 bases for V and 5 bases for J; bases not matched to a gene: 13. Per germline, CDR1 SNHLY and CDR2 FYNNEI. The CDR3 has 16 amino acids. CDR3 DNA sequence: TGTGCCAGCATTTGGGTCCGCGCGCGGGGGGACAATGAGCAGTTCTTC. It encodes CASIWVRARGDNEQFF.

The V and J genes are TRBV6-1 and TRBJ2-3; no firm D call. Germline V gives CDR1 MNHNS, CDR2 SASEGT. The CDR3 loop spans 15 amino acids. The ends were cut back, 2 bases at V and 2 bases at J, with 11 bases in the middle. The CDR3 region has the DNA TGTGCCAGCAGTGAAAACCGGCAGTTCACAGATACGCAGTATTTT. This gives the protein CASSENRQFTDTQYF.

The chain combines TRBV11-3 with TRBJ2-3; TRBD2 is a possible D gene (7 bases). Germline V gene lookup returns CDR1 SGHNT and CDR2 YENEEA. V was cut by 2 bases and J by 6 bases, with 12 bases left in between. The CDR3 spans 14 residues. The CDR3 region is CASSLTGGGDTQYF. The CDR3 coding sequence is TGTGCCAGCAGCTTAACGGGGGGCGGTGATACGCAGTATTTT.

The chain has TRBV7-9 and TRBJ1-2, with 7 nucleotides matching TRBD1. CDR1 and CDR2 from the germline V gene are SEHNR and FQNEAQ (reference sequence). The V segment lost 2 bases and the J segment 4 bases; nucleotides outside the gene matches: 4. This CDR3 has 14 amino acids. CDR3 protein: CASSLLGGVYGYTF. The DNA for the CDR3 is TGTGCCAGCAGCTTATTAGGGGGCGTCTATGGCTACACCTTC.

The gene calls are TRBV6-5 and TRBJ1-5, with no clear D. CDR3 length: 14 residues. V lost 6 bases and J 7 bases, leaving 16 bases between the germline ends. Germline assignment: CDR1 MNHEY and CDR2 SVGAGI. Here the CDR3 reads CASSPTPGNQPQHF. The DNA of the CDR3 is TGTGCCAGCAGCCCAACCCCCGGGAACCAGCCCCAGCATTTT.

The rearrangement uses TRBV7-9 and TRBJ1-4; no clear D. Trimming took 2 bases from V and 4 from J, leaving 11 bases between them. Germline CDR1 and CDR2: SEHNR and FQNEAQ (reference sequence). The CDR3 loop spans 15 amino acids. This CDR3 is CASSLRVGSNEKLFF. CDR3 bases: TGTGCCAGCAGCTTACGGGTCGGCAGTAATGAAAAACTGTTTTTT.

The chain couples TRBV2 to TRBJ2-2, with unresolved D. The CDR3 length is 14 residues. CDR1 and CDR2 (germline): SNHLY, FYNNEI. The ends were cut back, 0 bases at V and 3 bases at J, with 5 bases in the middle. The CDR3 reads CASSEALYTGELFF. CDR3 DNA sequence: TGTGCCAGCAGTGAAGCACTATACACCGGGGAGCTGTTTTTT. The variable domain in full, with the rest retrieved from reference TRBV2 and TRBJ2-2, is EPEVTQTPSHQVTQMGQEVILRCVPISNHLYFYWYRQILGQKVEFLVSFYNNEISEKSEIFDDQFSVERPDGSNFTLKIRSTKLEDSAMYFCASSEALYTGELFFGEGSRLTVL.

The chain recombines TRBV3-1 (or the pseudogene TRBV3-2) with TRBJ2-5; D uncertain. The CDR3 sequence is 15 residues long. In germline, CDR1 is LGHDT, CDR2 YNNKEL (reference sequence). The V end was cut by 0 bases, the J end by 5 bases, with 13 bases between. The CDR3: CASSQDPDPVETQYF. In nucleotides, the CDR3 is TGTGCCAGCAGCCAAGATCCGGACCCGGTGGAGACCCAGTACTTC.

The V call is TRBV5-1, the J call TRBJ2-1; no definite D call. CDR1 and CDR2 (germline): SGHRS, YFSETQ. CDR3 length equals 13 residues. V was clipped by 0 bases and J by 7 bases, with 8 bases between them. The chain's CDR3 is CASSLESGNEQFF. CDR3 DNA sequence: TGCGCCAGCAGCTTGGAGTCTGGGAATGAGCAGTTCTTC.

This rearrangement joins TRBV5-5 to TRBJ2-3, with 8 bases identical to TRBD2. CDR1 and CDR2 (germline): SGHKS, YYEKEE (reference sequence). V lost 4 bases, J lost 1 base, and 2 bases stayed unmatched. The CDR3 is made up of 14 amino acids. Here the CDR3 DNA reads TGTGCCAGCAGCAGCGGGGGCCGCACAGATACGCAGTATTTT. This gives the protein CASSSGGRTDTQYF.

This chain's CDR3 is CASSNNRGGQETQYF. The CDR3 nucleotides read TGTGCCAGCAGCAACAACCGGGGGGGGCAAGAGACCCAGTACTTC. This chain joins TRBV6-2 or TRBV6-3 and TRBJ2-5; 8 bases fit TRBD2. J lost 2 bases, V lost 6 bases, and 8 bases had no gene match. The germline V gene encodes CDR1 MNHEY and CDR2 SVGEGT. The CDR3 runs 15 residues.

The chain combines TRBV3-1 (or the pseudogene TRBV3-2) with TRBJ2-7, with 8 bases that match TRBD1. With 0 bases clipped from V and 12 bases from J, the junction kept 10 bases outside the gene matches. Looked up from germline, CDR1 is LGHDT and CDR2 is YNNKEL (reference sequence). This CDR3 has 14 amino acids. CDR3 loop: CASSQDGQGRRRYF. The DNA of the CDR3 is TGTGCCAGCAGCCAAGACGGACAGGGCCGCAGGAGGTACTTC.

This chain links TRBV5-1 with TRBJ2-1; tentatively, D is TRBD2 (6 bases). The CDR3 loop spans 15 amino acids. The V gene lost 7 bases and the J gene lost 8 bases, with 22 bases spanning the gap. Germline V gene lookup returns CDR1 SGHRS and CDR2 YFSETQ. The CDR3: CASGRELQGNDEQFF. The CDR3 coding sequence is TGCGCCAGCGGCCGGGAGCTCCAGGGTAACGATGAGCAGTTCTTC.

The chain joins TRBV6-5 to TRBJ1-1, with no clear D. Germline V CDR1 and CDR2: MNHEY, SVGAGI. This CDR3 spans 15 amino acids. The ends were cut back, 10 bases at V and 1 base at J, with 19 bases in the middle. In nucleotides, the CDR3 is TGTGCCACCCGGTGGGCTCGCCACAGGAACACTGAAGCTTTCTTT. Its translation: CATRWARHRNTEAFF.

This chain joins TRBV5-1 and TRBJ2-3, with a weak D call TRBD1 (5 bases). Looked up from germline, CDR1 is SGHRS and CDR2 is YFSETQ. The CDR3 consists of 13 residues. V was pared by 6 bases and J by 3 bases, with 11 bases between. The CDR3 sequence is CASKPRTTDTQYF. Written as DNA, the CDR3 is TGCGCCAGCAAGCCCAGGACAACAGATACGCAGTATTTT.

The chain employs TRBV7-2 and TRBJ1-6; D call uncertain. In germline, CDR1 is SGHTA, CDR2 FQGNSA. V was pared by 4 bases and J by 6 bases, with 16 bases between. This CDR3 spans 16 amino acids. CDR3 sequence reads: CASSWDFFAGNSPLHF. The CDR3 DNA follows: TGTGCCAGCAGCTGGGATTTCTTCGCCGGTAATTCACCCCTCCACTTT. Combining the CDR3 with reference TRBV7-2 and TRBJ1-6 gives the whole variable domain GAGVSQSPSNKVTEKGKDVELRCDPISGHTALYWYRQSLGQGLEFLIYFQGNSAPDKSGLPSDRFSAERTGGSVSTLTIQRTQQEDSAVYLCASSWDFFAGNSPLHFGNGTRLTVT.

The chain links TRBV7-9 to TRBJ1-3; D perhaps matches TRBD1 (5 bases). Germline V gene sequence: CDR1 SEHNR, CDR2 FQNEAQ (reference sequence). Trimming shortened V by 5 bases and J by 3 bases, and 11 bases separated the two germline ends. This CDR3 has 14 residues. The CDR3 loop is CASSPRVVGNTIYF. As DNA, the CDR3 is TGTGCCAGCAGCCCCAGGGTGGTTGGAAACACCATATATTTT.

This clone was recorded once. V and J are TRBV10-1 and TRBJ2-1; the match to TRBD2 covers 7 bases. Germline V gene lookup returns CDR1 WNHNN and CDR2 SYGVQD (reference sequence). This CDR3 contains 16 residues. V lost 0 bases and J lost 3; bases outside the gene matches: 5. The CDR3 nucleotides read TGCGCCAGCAGTGAGTCGTCGGGACTACTCTACAATGAGCAGTTCTTC. It is translated as CASSESSGLLYNEQFF.

The chain joins TRBV20-1 to TRBJ2-7; TRBD2 might be the D (5 bases). Between the trimmed V and J ends, which lost 6 bases and 6 bases, there was a span of 12 bases. The germline CDR1 and CDR2 sequences are DFQATT and SNEGSKA (reference sequence). This CDR3 is built from 11 residues. CDR3 sequence (DNA): TGCAGTGCGGCCCTGGGAGTCGAGCAGTACTTC. This sequence encodes CSAALGVEQYF.

This rearrangement joins TRBV10-3 to TRBJ2-3; D is ambiguous. V was clipped by 2 bases and J by 8 bases, with 8 bases between them. Germline CDR1 reads ENHRY; CDR2 reads SYGVKD. The CDR3 extends over 12 amino acids. Written as DNA, the CDR3 is TGTGCCATCAGTGAGGCCCGAGGTACGCAGTATTTT. Residues: CAISEARGTQYF.

V is TRBV4-1 and J is TRBJ1-6; 9 positions match TRBD1. Losses at the gene ends were 1 base for V and 10 bases for J; bases not matched to a gene: 11. Germline-derived CDR1 and CDR2 are MGHRA and YSYEKL. This CDR3 is 17 amino acids long. In DNA form, the CDR3 reads TGCGCCAGCAGCCAAGGGGCCCGGACAGGGGCGAACTCACCCCTCCACTTT. Protein sequence: CASSQGARTGANSPLHF.

The rearrangement links TRBV25-1 to TRBJ1-1, with D perhaps TRBD1 (5 bases). There are 14 residues in the CDR3. Trimming took off 6 bases at V and 4 bases at J, with 15 bases between the two ends. The V gene's germline CDR1 is MGHDK and CDR2 SYGVNS. The CDR3 loop reads CASRGGTRFTEAFF. In nucleotides, the CDR3 is TGTGCCAGCAGGGGAGGGACCCGTTTCACTGAAGCTTTCTTT.

This chain joins TRBV5-1 and TRBJ1-4; possibly TRBD1 for D (6 bases). V lost 3 bases and J 7 bases, leaving 13 bases between the germline ends. The CDR3 spans 14 residues. Germline V gives CDR1 SGHRS, CDR2 YFSETQ. CDR3 DNA sequence: TGCGCCAGCAGCTGGAAGGGGGAGGGTGAAAAACTGTTTTTT. Protein product: CASSWKGEGEKLFF.